Listed here is a single T cell receptor (beta chain). This clone's antigen is unknown. The input lacks base qualities; no much larger clone sits a single base away. The cohort was made up of 666 healthy bone marrow donors. At the time of sampling, every cohort member was nominally healthy, though immune exposures that went unrecorded were likely present. The donor tested CMV seronegative, placing the donor among the 350 or so seronegative members of the cohort. A peripheral blood sample was provided by each donor, and peripheral blood mononuclear cells were used for TCR beta sequencing. The Qiagen DNeasy Blood Extraction Kit was used to extract genomic DNA from the blood cell samples. This sample stems from a study of cytomegalovirus exposure and HLA in healthy donors (dated by TCRdb to about 2017). General notes on the study: According to an earlier analysis of a few hundred of the donors, 150 million to 200 million T cells yielded 90 million to 140 million unique TCR beta sequences and approximately 280 Gb of sequence data. Along with the approximately 700-subject first cohort, a separate validation cohort of approximately 110 different subjects was used. An early release that covered about 600 HLA-typed donors contained around 300 gigabases of sequencing data and 75 million to 100 million unique TCR sequences. Five DR-DQ haplotypes were handled as single units for association and clustering because linkage in the cohort was strong. Among the roughly 380 genotyped donors, 75% to 90% belonged to the genetic ancestry cluster associated with self-reported Caucasian donors. The study aimed to test whether signatures of past pathogen exposure could be identified by cataloging public T cell receptors. A later analysis re-analyzed previously published TCR beta repertoires from roughly 600 donors and added high-resolution HLA genotyping to study TCR occurrence patterns. The number of typed donors differed by locus: roughly 629-640 for A, B, C, DRB1 and DQB1; 522 for DQA1; about 600 for DPA1; and approximately 450 for DPB1. Every repertoire in the discovery cohort had been generated on one and the same sequencing platform. In a later genetic analysis, genome-wide SNP genotypes for about 55% of the roughly 670 donors were used, and that subset was treated as a discovery cohort. Alongside the repertoire data, information on donor age, sex, ethnicity and CMV serostatus was compiled. To decide whether each TCR beta V gene segment behaved as functional or pseudogenic, an earlier analysis of some 600 of the donors relied on high-throughput TCR beta sequencing. The later analysis used no new phenotypic data to find candidate immune exposures, relying instead on TCR beta sequences and their occurrence across donors. To predict cytomegalovirus infection status, the study combined high-throughput TCR immunosequencing, statistical association of individual TCRs with disease status, and machine learning. The T cell repertoires of several hundred subjects were profiled by immunosequencing and related to cytomegalovirus serostatus. Class I and class II HLA loci were covered by the typing at four-digit resolution. On average, roughly 200,000 unique TCR beta nucleotide sequences were sequenced per donor among 398 genotyped donors of the cohort, with 15% to 20% of those sequences being non-productive.

According to the germline V gene (reference sequence), CDR1 reads SGHKS and CDR2 reads YYEKEE. V loses 0 bases, J loses 2 bases, and the germline ends lie 19 bases apart. The CDR3 spans 18 residues, from the cysteine through the phenylalanine. This entry keeps only the CDR3 DNA: 54 bases, framed from base 1. The paper's findings and limits, for the study overall: Sequencing depth was assumed to be roughly uniform across donors in the presence/absence analyses, though that assumption may not hold. Some IMGT-functional V segments, including TRBV6-2 and TRBV6-3, could not be distinguished by the 87-base-pair reads and were therefore excluded. Only TCR beta chains were sequenced in this cohort, and the absence of alpha or paired-chain data limited detectable features. In a later analysis, several top co-occurrence clusters were reported to appear linked to parvovirus B19, influenza, CMV and Epstein-Barr virus. Cytomegalovirus status was reported to be diagnosed by the classifier with high specificity and sensitivity in both the original and validation cohorts. A later analysis found that HLA-associated TCR beta chains were more clonally expanded and had lower generation probabilities than equally common non-associated chains. In a later genetic analysis, a missense DCLRE1C variant was associated with V-gene and J-gene trimming of TCR beta chains, and the association was replicated in an independent cohort. Immune exposure information for the cohort was limited to CMV serostatus. According to a later genetic analysis, donors in an Asian-associated ancestry cluster had fewer N-insertions in productive TCRs than the roughly 670-donor mean. HLA typing was unavailable for some donors at each locus, so association tests used only the typed subset. The sequencing pipeline was judged likely to have produced a cluster of highly shared sequence variants as a technical artifact. The study listed 150 to 200 TCR beta chains as associated with cytomegalovirus. Specific HLA alleles were associated with about 17,000 TCR beta sequences at a false discovery rate of 0.05 in a later analysis. A later analysis found that most CMV-associated TCR beta chains appeared HLA-restricted, with HLA associations seemingly driven largely by CMV exposure. Because counts were too low, seventeen rarely observed V segments, including chromosome 9 orphons, were excluded from the earlier analysis of 587 of the donors. When HLA alleles, especially DR and DQ, strongly co-occurred, attributing TCR associations to individual alleles was difficult. A further reported finding was that TCR beta sequences accurately predicted the HLA-A and HLA-B alleles for most subjects in the first cohort. While some public TCRs were present in many individuals, most TCR sequences turned up only very rarely across donors. Linkage disequilibrium might explain the correlated functional status among segregating V segments, but an unknown experimental factor could not be ruled out. A few of the identified cytomegalovirus-associated TCR beta chains were confirmed in vitro to be specific for cytomegalovirus antigens. According to a later analysis, TCR association rates differed among HLA loci, with DRB1 alleles showing the most associated TCRs and HLA-C alleles showing the fewest. It was suggested by the authors that the approach could potentially be generalized to other disease states and immunological phenotypes. In an earlier analysis of about 540 of the donors, most TCR beta V segments were observed in productive rearrangements about 90% or about 30% of the time, broadly matching IMGT annotations.

Library creation used the immunoSEQ multiplex PCR assay. For the multiplex PCR, a mixture combining 60 forward primers for TCR Vbeta segments and 13 reverse primers for TCR Jbeta segments was used. Amplification of the CDR3 region of rearranged TCR beta genes was performed with a multiplex PCR assay on genomic DNA. The amplified TCR beta libraries were sequenced on the Illumina HiSeq System as 87-base-pair reads. In the original analysis: A later analysis counted approximately 84 million unique TCR beta chains across the roughly 700 repertoires, and some 11 million of these chains were shared by at least two donors. Raw reads were error-corrected and collapsed into unique sequences with a nearest-neighbor algorithm that merged closely related sequences to remove PCR and sequencing errors. Alignment of CDR3 sequences to IMGT reference sequences was used to assign V, D and J gene segments. For a sequence to be retained, a match of at least six nucleotides was required to both a V gene segment and a J gene segment. A rearrangement was called productive if the CDR3 had no stop codons and remained in frame with V and J, and every other rearrangement was called non-productive. Following IMGT convention, CDR3 was defined as the stretch from the second conserved V-encoded cysteine up to the conserved J-encoded phenylalanine. Sequences without an unambiguous match to a single V gene segment were excluded from the earlier analysis of about 640 of the donors. In an earlier analysis of about 590 of the donors, a V segment was called functional when productive rearrangements were above 56.7%, and segregating when the standard deviation between donors exceeded 5%. A statistical classification framework was built for diagnosing cytomegalovirus status from the catalog of TCR beta chain sequences. V and J gene assignment, in a later analysis, came from comparing TCR nucleotide sequences with IMGT/GENE-DB human TR gene sequences. A later analysis assigned CDR3 sequences and most-parsimonious VDJ recombination scenarios with the TCRdist pipeline. In a later analysis, each TCR beta chain was defined by its CDR3 amino acid sequence together with its V-gene family, and reads lacking a unique V-gene family were excluded. As a way to deal with suspected cross-contamination and a sequencing artifact, a later analysis dropped nearly 600 nucleotide sequences that were highly shared and had low generation probability. A later analysis calculated a clonal expansion index for each public chain from normalized within-repertoire ranks of inferred template counts. In a later analysis, generation probabilities were computed with a VDJ recombination model fitted to out-of-frame rearrangements, and the resulting probabilities were checked against IGoR. In a later analysis, hypergeometric tests were used to score TCR-TCR, TCR-HLA and TCR-CMV co-occurrence, with a repertoire-size bias correction applied to TCR pairs. In a later analysis, false discovery rates were estimated by permuting HLA or CMV assignments 20 times. In a later analysis, co-occurring TCRs were grouped using DBSCAN, and TCRdist sequence similarity was added for clustering within HLA-allele-positive subsets. Co-occurrence clustering excluded repertoires with fewer than 30,000 or more than 120,000 public chains, plus five with anomalous nucleotide sharing. This is the immuneACCESS table as TCRdb keeps it, with only in-frame sequences that have V and J called. A part of the clones is gone; compared with another copy, unresolved V genes explain less than half, and the rest is unexplained. The V and J calls and clone size were taken over from that table, and D and trimming were inferred from the DNA. The sample includes approximately 150,000 clones, with 70% to 90% observed a single time. The biggest ten clones account for 0.85% of the sample.

This sequence uses TRBV5-5 and TRBJ2-3; TRBD2 could be the D gene, as 6 bases match. This clonotype originated in a woman aged 30 to 39 in good health and CMV-seronegative. Sequencing input: PBMCs. CDR3 sequence: CASSLAAVRGTSTDTQYF. The DNA is as follows: TGTGCCAGCAGCTTGGCCGCGGTGCGGGGTACCTCCACAGATACGCAGTATTTT.